The 29 T cell receptor beta chains given below trace back to one sample, sequenced in a study of T cells expressing NK-cell markers. TCRdb re-called the 5' RACE reads and gives one entry per CDR3 protein, without DNA. Its clone listing holds 500,000 to 600,000 distinct CDR3 sequences. Specimen: blood T cells: a sorted CD56 or NKG2C T cell subset, CD4+ or CD8+ T cells, or bulk PBMC T cells (not recorded which). Receptor source: a man younger than 30 in good health.

This sequence joins TRBV6-5 and TRBJ2-7. CDR3 length: 15 amino acids. Germline CDR1 and CDR2: MNHEY and SVGAGI. The CDR3 loop reads CASSLSRTATYEQYF.

This sequence joins TRBV20-1 and TRBJ2-5; TCRdb gives TRBD1 as the D gene, but with no DNA this cannot be confirmed. Germline lookup yields CDR1 DFQATT and CDR2 SNEGSKA (reference sequence). There are 11 residues in the CDR3. CDR3 sequence reads: CSEGLKETQYF.

This chain links TRBV6-4 with TRBJ2-1. The CDR3 has 14 residues. The germline CDR1 and CDR2 sequences are MRHNA and SNTAGT. The CDR3 region is CASIYWSSYNEQFF.

The rearrangement links TRBV12-3 or TRBV12-4 to TRBJ2-2; without DNA, the TCRdb call of TRBD1 cannot be checked. CDR3 length: 15 residues. The CDR3 reads CASRRTPSNTGELFF.

J is TRBJ2-1 and V is TRBV12-3 or TRBV12-4; there is no DNA to check the TCRdb D call of TRBD1. CDR3 size: 16 residues. The CDR3 protein is CASSLQGKFTYNEQFF.

V is TRBV2 and J is TRBJ2-1; as DNA is missing, the TRBD1 call by TCRdb cannot be tested. The CDR3 has 16 residues. Germline V gene data show CDR1 as SNHLY and CDR2 as FYNNEI. The CDR3 sequence is CASSDLGAGKYNEQFF. The full variable domain, with the rest looked up from reference TRBV2 and TRBJ2-1, is EPEVTQTPSHQVTQMGQEVILRCVPISNHLYFYWYRQILGQKVEFLVSFYNNEISEKSEIFDDQFSVERPDGSNFTLKIRSTKLEDSAMYFCASSDLGAGKYNEQFFGPGTRLTVL.

CDR3 residues: CSATDLDEQYF. The chain carries TRBV29-1 and TRBJ2-7. The CDR3 extends over 11 amino acids. CDR1 SQVTM and CDR2 ANQGSEA come from the germline V gene.

The V and J genes are TRBV18 and TRBJ2-3; absent DNA, TCRdb's TRBD2 call cannot be checked. The CDR3 contains 15 residues. Germline V gives CDR1 KGHSH, CDR2 LQKENI. The CDR3 here is CASSPKRASTDTQYF.

The rearrangement joins TRBV24-1 to TRBJ2-5; TCRdb gives TRBD1 as the D gene, but with no DNA this cannot be confirmed. The CDR3 runs 14 residues. Germline CDR1 is KGHDR and CDR2 is SFDVKD. CDR3 amino acids: CATSVARDGETQYF.

The chain links TRBV3-1 to TRBJ2-6; TCRdb selects TRBD2, and the lack of DNA leaves this call unchecked. The V gene's germline CDR1 is LGHDT and CDR2 YNNKEL (reference sequence). The CDR3 length is 18 residues. CDR3 sequence: CASSQEGPRSSGANVLTF.

This chain uses TRBV20-1 with TRBJ2-2. CDR1 and CDR2 (germline): DFQATT, SNEGSKA (reference sequence). The CDR3 contains 15 residues. The CDR3 here is CSASVVGLNTGELFF.

The chain employs TRBV7-7 and TRBJ2-5; lacking DNA, the TRBD2 call made by TCRdb goes unchecked. The germline CDR1 and CDR2 sequences are SSHAT and FNYEAQ (reference sequence). The CDR3 loop spans 14 amino acids. Here the CDR3 reads CASSYGLRGETQYF.

This sequence joins TRBV6-5 and TRBJ2-1; the D call of TRBD2 rests on TCRdb alone, since no DNA is present to check it. The germline CDR1 and CDR2 sequences are MNHEY and SVGAGI. The CDR3 loop spans 16 amino acids. CDR3 in amino acids: CASSSSVLGSYNEQFF.

The chain joins TRBV6-1 to TRBJ2-1. The germline CDR1 and CDR2 sequences are MNHNS and SASEGT. The CDR3 extends over 13 amino acids. The CDR3 sequence is CASTGRASYEQFF.

The V gene is TRBV5-1, the J gene TRBJ2-1; there is no DNA to check the TCRdb D call of TRBD1. Germline values: CDR1 SGHRS, CDR2 YFSETQ. The CDR3 totals 20 residues. The CDR3 here is CASSPNPITGLDRRWDEQFF.

The rearrangement links TRBV12-3 or TRBV12-4 to TRBJ1-5. The CDR3 runs 15 residues. CDR3 residues: CASSLGGEWNQPQHF.

This rearrangement joins TRBV29-1 to TRBJ2-2. The CDR3 covers 13 residues. From germline, CDR1 is SQVTM and CDR2 ANQGSEA. CDR3 region: CSVEDVWCRELFF.

The V call is TRBV29-1, the J call TRBJ2-1; TCRdb picks TRBD1, but there is no DNA to check that call. Germline lookup yields CDR1 SQVTM and CDR2 ANQGSEA. The CDR3 has 17 residues. The CDR3 protein is CSVEGRRGQSSYNEQFF.

The chain combines TRBV10-3 with TRBJ2-1; TCRdb designates TRBD1, a call that cannot be tested without DNA. Germline CDR1 is ENHRY and CDR2 is SYGVKD. The CDR3 consists of 15 residues. CDR3 sequence: CAISPHPLANNEQFF.

The chain combines TRBV20-1 with TRBJ2-2; the TRBD1 assignment by TCRdb is unverifiable without DNA. Germline V lookup: CDR1 DFQATT, CDR2 SNEGSKA (reference sequence). The CDR3 sequence is 16 residues long. The CDR3 sequence is CSARGALSANTGELFF.

This rearrangement joins TRBV12-3 or TRBV12-4 to TRBJ1-6; TCRdb picks TRBD1, but there is no DNA to check that call. The CDR3 contains 15 residues. The CDR3 reads CASRTTGASNSPLHF.

The rearrangement links TRBV7-2 to TRBJ2-3; lacking DNA, the TRBD2 call made by TCRdb goes unchecked. This CDR3 has 16 residues. The germline V gene has CDR1 SGHTA and CDR2 FQGNSA. The CDR3 loop is CASRSRMSLLTSEQYF.

The CDR3 spells CASSGTSGRKGQETQYF. The chain combines TRBV28 with TRBJ2-5; there is no DNA to check the TCRdb D call of TRBD2. The V gene's germline CDR1 is MDHEN and CDR2 SYDVKM. The CDR3 has 17 residues.

The V gene is TRBV20-1, the J gene TRBJ2-5. Germline V gene lookup returns CDR1 DFQATT and CDR2 SNEGSKA (reference sequence). CDR3 size: 12 residues. The CDR3: CSAQRQQETQYF.

The chain is built from TRBV12-3 or TRBV12-4 and TRBJ2-1; TCRdb's assignment of TRBD2 cannot be checked, as there is no DNA. The CDR3 runs to 12 residues. This CDR3 reads CASNRDGHEQFF.

The chain uses TRBV15 and TRBJ2-1. Germline CDR1 is LNHNV and CDR2 is YYDKDF (reference sequence). The CDR3 length is 13 residues. CDR3 region: CATSRDVAYEQFF.

This chain links TRBV2 with TRBJ2-1; TCRdb outputs TRBD1, but without DNA this stays unchecked. The germline CDR1 and CDR2 sequences are SNHLY and FYNNEI. The CDR3 spans 13 residues. The chain's CDR3 is CASNGQGSDEQFF.

The genes are TRBV12-3 or TRBV12-4 and TRBJ2-5; TCRdb indicates TRBD1, and absent DNA this call remains unverified. There are 15 residues in the CDR3. CDR3 in amino acids: CASSPTGAGKETQYF.

This chain joins TRBV18 and TRBJ2-1. CDR3 length: 15 amino acids. Germline V gene lookup returns CDR1 KGHSH and CDR2 LQKENI. The CDR3 protein is CASSPPGGTYNEQFF.